The 16 T cell receptor beta chains given below trace back to one sample, sequenced in a study of T cell repertoires in cytomegalovirus infection. TCRdb reanalysed the reads using MiXCR and keeps one entry per CDR3 protein. The sample shows approximately 490,000 distinct CDR3 sequences, roughly 12% of them seen only once. Source material: PBMCs. These receptor sequences come from a human donor in good health (CMV status not recorded). Some clones in this sample may be carry-over from other donors' samples.

This clonotype has at least ten counts. This rearrangement joins TRBV19 to TRBJ1-3; D unclear. Trimming pared 5 bases from V and 4 bases from J, leaving 12 bases between. Germline assignment: CDR1 LNHDA and CDR2 SQIVND (reference sequence). CDR3 length: 14 amino acids. The CDR3 DNA reads as TGTGCCAGTAGTCCCCGAGGTTTCGGAAACACCATATATTTT. Its protein product is CASSPRGFGNTIYF.

The chain recombines TRBV11-2 with TRBJ2-1, with TRBD2 matching over 8 bases. CDR1 and CDR2 (germline): SGHAT, FQNNGV. There are 13 residues in the CDR3. Germline trimming cut 1 base from V and 8 bases from J; bases unmatched to any gene: 1. The CDR3 loop is CASSLVAGYEQFF. CDR3 nucleotide sequence: TGTGCCAGCAGCTTAGTAGCGGGGTATGAGCAGTTCTTC. Supplemented by reference TRBV11-2 and TRBJ2-1, the full variable domain reads EAGVAQSPRYKIIEKRQSVAFWCNPISGHATLYWYQQILGQGPKLLIQFQNNGVVDDSQLPKDRFSAERLKGVDSTLKIQPAKLEDSAVYLCASSLVAGYEQFFGPGTRLTVL.

This clonotype has ten or more counts. This chain joins TRBV7-6 and TRBJ2-1, with 9 bases matching TRBD2. Trimming removed 5 bases from V and 9 bases from J; junction bases left unmatched: 11. There are 15 residues in the CDR3. Germline CDR1 and CDR2: SGHVS and FNYEAQ. As DNA, the CDR3 is TGTGCCAGCAGCGTTAAAGGGGCGGGAGGGGGTGAGCAGTTCTTC. Translated, it gives CASSVKGAGGGEQFF.

In its sample, this clonotype was seen many times. The chain recombines TRBV7-2 with TRBJ1-5; TRBD1 matches 9 bases. Trimming at V came to 2 bases and at J to 7 bases, leaving 0 bases not matched to a gene. Germline CDR1 SGHTA, CDR2 FQGNSA. The CDR3 has 13 residues. The CDR3: CASSLTGGQPQHF. DNA of the CDR3: TGTGCCAGCAGCTTAACAGGGGGCCAGCCCCAGCATTTT.

The sample holds many counts of this clonotype. The genes are TRBV27 and TRBJ2-2, with 7 positions matching TRBD2. V was pared by 4 bases and J by 1 base, with 3 bases of the junction left unmatched. Germline V gives CDR1 MNHEY, CDR2 SMNVEV (reference sequence). The CDR3 is made up of 15 amino acids. CDR3 DNA sequence: TGTGCCAGCAGTTGGGGACTAATGAACACCGGGGAGCTGTTTTTT. Translating gives CASSWGLMNTGELFF.

The V call is TRBV6-8, the J call TRBJ1-6, with 8 nucleotides matching TRBD1. The V and J ends lost 5 bases and 0 bases, in that order; junction bases with no gene match: 3. The CDR3 runs to 16 residues. Germline CDR1 MNHGY, CDR2 SAAAGT. The CDR3 protein is CASSGDRRSYNSPLHF. Written as DNA, the CDR3 is TGTGCCAGCAGTGGGGACAGGCGCTCCTATAATTCACCCCTCCACTTT.

In this sample, this clonotype turned up many times. The chain couples TRBV2 to TRBJ2-1, with D perhaps matching TRBD1 or TRBD2 (5 bases each). V was cut by 8 bases and J by 9 bases, with 23 bases left in between. CDR1 and CDR2 (germline): SNHLY, FYNNEI. The CDR3 is 15 residues long. In DNA, the CDR3 is TGTGCCAGCCTTAAATTTAAGGTCATTGGGGGTGAGCAGTTCTTC. Its translation is CASLKFKVIGGEQFF.

CDR3 residues: CASSKTGASYEQYF. In nucleotides, the CDR3 is TGCGCCAGCAGCAAGACAGGGGCCTCCTACGAGCAGTACTTC. This chain connects TRBV5-1 to TRBJ2-7; 8 nucleotides line up with TRBD1. Per germline, CDR1 SGHRS and CDR2 YFSETQ. V was clipped by 4 bases and J by 0 bases; unmatched bases: 3. The CDR3 covers 14 residues.

Only a few counts were recorded for this clonotype. The rearrangement links TRBV20-1 to TRBJ2-1; 10 bases are shared with TRBD2. Germline CDR1 reads DFQATT; CDR2 reads SNEGSKA (reference sequence). The V gene end was trimmed by 2 bases and the J gene end by 4 bases; junction bases not matched to a gene: 8. The CDR3 is made up of 16 amino acids. CDR3 region: CSARLVAGGPYNEQFF. DNA for the CDR3: TGCAGTGCTAGATTGGTAGCGGGGGGCCCTTACAATGAGCAGTTCTTC.

The CDR3 DNA sequence: TGTGCCAGCAGTTCCCCCTCCTTGGGGGATCGGTCTGGAAACACCATATATTTT. Amino acids: CASSSPSLGDRSGNTIYF. V usage is TRBV28 and J usage is TRBJ1-3, with a weak D call TRBD1 (5 bases). The CDR3 runs 18 residues. The V end lost 4 bases, the J end lost 1 base, and 20 bases lay between the germline ends. In germline, CDR1 is MDHEN, CDR2 SYDVKM.

Notes on this clonotype: A much larger clone differs by one base, so this may be a read error. The conserved phenylalanine or tryptophan normally closing the CDR3 is absent here, so this likely arose from a read error. The genes are TRBV11-3 and TRBJ2-1; D ambiguous. Germline V gene data show CDR1 as SGHNT and CDR2 as YENEEA. There are 14 residues in the CDR3. V was shortened by 5 bases and J by 2 bases, with 10 bases between the two germline ends. CDR3 protein: CASSKGSAYNEQFS. In DNA, the CDR3 is TGTGCCAGCAGCAAGGGTTCTGCCTACAATGAGCAGTTCTCC.

This clonotype was detected only a few times. The chain is built from TRBV15 and TRBJ1-3; D remains unclear. V gave up 6 bases and J gave up 0 bases, with 12 bases separating them. Germline V CDR1 and CDR2: LNHNV, YYDKDF (reference sequence). The CDR3 runs 15 residues. CDR3 sequence: CATRRDPNSGNTIYF. CDR3 DNA sequence: TGTGCCACCAGACGAGACCCCAACTCTGGAAACACCATATATTTT.

In its sample, this clonotype was seen many times. This chain joins TRBV28 and TRBJ1-2; TRBD1 matches 9 bases. With V trimmed by 6 bases and J by 3 bases, 5 bases remained unmatched. Germline CDR1 is MDHEN and CDR2 is SYDVKM. This CDR3 is built from 14 residues. CDR3 sequence reads: CASRHDRGDYGYTF. The CDR3 DNA sequence: TGTGCCAGCAGACATGACAGGGGGGACTATGGCTACACCTTC.

The chain links TRBV6-2 or TRBV6-3 to TRBJ1-4; D is perhaps TRBD1 (6 bases). The CDR3 covers 12 residues. V lost 6 bases and J lost 14, with 16 bases in between. Germline assignment: CDR1 MNHEY and CDR2 SVGEGT. In DNA form, the CDR3 reads TGTGCCAGCAGACCAGACAGGAGGAGCCTGTTTTTT. This encodes CASRPDRRSLFF.

The chain has TRBV19 and TRBJ2-3; D possibly matches TRBD1 or TRBD2 (8 bases each). The CDR3 covers 15 residues. V lost 3 bases and J lost 8, with 18 bases in between. Germline V gives CDR1 LNHDA, CDR2 SQIVND (reference sequence). The CDR3 sequence is CASSMRQGAGGTQYF. In DNA form, the CDR3 reads TGTGCCAGTAGTATGAGGCAGGGGGCGGGGGGTACGCAGTATTTT.

The V gene is TRBV3-1, the J gene TRBJ1-5; possibly TRBD1 for D (5 bases). CDR3 length: 13 residues. Germline V gives CDR1 LGHDT, CDR2 YNNKEL (reference sequence). Trimming shortened V by 3 bases and J by 8 bases, and 11 bases separated the two germline ends. CDR3 bases: TGTGCCAGCAGCCATGTGATGGGGGAGCCCCAGCATTTT. Its protein product is CASSHVMGEPQHF.